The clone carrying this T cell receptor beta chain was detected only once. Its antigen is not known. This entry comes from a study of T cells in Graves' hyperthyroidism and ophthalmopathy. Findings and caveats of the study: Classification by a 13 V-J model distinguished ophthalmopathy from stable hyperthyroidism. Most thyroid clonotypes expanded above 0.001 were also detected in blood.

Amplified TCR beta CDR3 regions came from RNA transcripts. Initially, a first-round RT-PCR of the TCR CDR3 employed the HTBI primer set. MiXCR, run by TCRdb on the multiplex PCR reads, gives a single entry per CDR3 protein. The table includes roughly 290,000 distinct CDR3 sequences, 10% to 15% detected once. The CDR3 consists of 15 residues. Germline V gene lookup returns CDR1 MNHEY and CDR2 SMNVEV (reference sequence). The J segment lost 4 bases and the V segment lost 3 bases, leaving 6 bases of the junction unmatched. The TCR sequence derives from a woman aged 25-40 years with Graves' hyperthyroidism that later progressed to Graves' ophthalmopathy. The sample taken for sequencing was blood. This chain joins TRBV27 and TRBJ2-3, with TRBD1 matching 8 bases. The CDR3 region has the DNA TGTGCCAGCAGTTTGGTTCCAGGGGGCCCAGATACGCAGTATTTT. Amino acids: CASSLVPGGPDTQYF.